This is a list of T cell receptor beta chains from one sample in a study of cytomegalovirus exposure and HLA in healthy donors. Profiling relied on immunoSEQ multiplex PCR, and the TCRdb table lists in-frame clones only, not all of them. Among over 150,000 clones listed, roughly 74% were seen once. Sequenced sample: PBMCs. Every receptor here comes from a male donor in good health and CMV-seronegative. CDR3s include the opening cysteine and the closing phenylalanine or tryptophan. Part of the rows lack a size; the others show once, few, many or a class for expanded clones.

v_call,j_call,clone_size,cdr3_aa
TRBV19,TRBJ2-3,.,CASRFGGSQYF
TRBV6-4,TRBJ2-7,.,CASTRLDPYEQYF
TRBV7-3,TRBJ2-2,.,CASSSARVRAGELFF
TRBV6-5,TRBJ1-6,.,CASRIQGSYNSPLHF
TRBV18,TRBJ2-2,.,CASSPRQGDRSGELFF
TRBV7-9,TRBJ2-1,.,CASSSLRTSGRDEQFF
TRBV7-3,TRBJ2-7,.,CASSLFASEGEQYF
TRBV6-1,TRBJ1-1,few,CASTASLQGAGAFF
TRBV9,TRBJ2-1,.,CASSVDNSQGWQFF
TRBV15,TRBJ2-2,.,CATSRDLAGGELFF
TRBV6-1,TRBJ1-6,.,CASTLTGPSPLHF
TRBV4-2,TRBJ2-1,once,CASSRPGLAYNEQFF
TRBV16,TRBJ1-5,.,CASSQSIRENQPQHF
TRBV2,TRBJ1-6,.,CASSDEVSSPLHF
TRBV6-4,TRBJ2-3,few,CASSDVAGGLTDTQYF
TRBV28,TRBJ1-3,.,CASSLLTSSGNTIYF